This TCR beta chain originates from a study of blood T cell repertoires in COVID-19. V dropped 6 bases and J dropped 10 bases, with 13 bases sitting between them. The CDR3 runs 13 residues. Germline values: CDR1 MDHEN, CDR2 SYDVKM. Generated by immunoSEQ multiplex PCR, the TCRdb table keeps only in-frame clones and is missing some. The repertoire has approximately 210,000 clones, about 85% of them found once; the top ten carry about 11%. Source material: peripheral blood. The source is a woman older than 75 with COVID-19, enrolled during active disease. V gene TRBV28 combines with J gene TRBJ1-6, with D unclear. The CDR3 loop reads CASRGAERSPLHF. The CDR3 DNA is TGTGCCAGCAGAGGTGCGGAGAGGTCACCCCTCCACTTT.